In its sample, the clone carrying this TCR beta chain was seen many times. Its antigen remains unknown. This sample was included in a study of metastatic and nonmetastatic thyroid tumors. About the research overall: Repertoire comparison spanned blood and tumor or nodule tissue of malignant and benign thyroid patients.

The CDR3 runs 13 residues. Trimming stripped 0 bases from V and 6 bases from J, with 9 bases between. Germline loops: CDR1 LNHNV, CDR2 YYDKDF (reference sequence). Authors' data handling: A classifier of distant metastasis in papillary thyroid cancer was built from CDR3 differences (across clinicopathological groups). From the PCR reads, TCRdb re-called clones with MiXCR. These V and J calls originate from TCRdb's pipeline instead of the authors' own analysis. The table shows tens of thousands of clones, with under 15% occurring only once. The study, taken as a whole, reports: When malignant thyroid tumors were compared with benign nodules, TCR beta diversity was reportedly significantly higher in the malignant tumors. This held in both blood and tumor samples.

Ahead of thyroid surgery, no patient had received treatment of any kind. This chain connects TRBV15 to TRBJ2-7; D is uncertain. The receptor's source is a female donor with papillary thyroid cancer or a benign thyroid nodule (not recorded which). Some clones in this sample may be carry-over from other donors' samples. The sample was tumor tissue. The CDR3 sequence is CATSRDQDGEQYF. As DNA, the CDR3 is TGTGCCACCAGCAGAGATCAAGACGGCGAGCAGTACTTC.